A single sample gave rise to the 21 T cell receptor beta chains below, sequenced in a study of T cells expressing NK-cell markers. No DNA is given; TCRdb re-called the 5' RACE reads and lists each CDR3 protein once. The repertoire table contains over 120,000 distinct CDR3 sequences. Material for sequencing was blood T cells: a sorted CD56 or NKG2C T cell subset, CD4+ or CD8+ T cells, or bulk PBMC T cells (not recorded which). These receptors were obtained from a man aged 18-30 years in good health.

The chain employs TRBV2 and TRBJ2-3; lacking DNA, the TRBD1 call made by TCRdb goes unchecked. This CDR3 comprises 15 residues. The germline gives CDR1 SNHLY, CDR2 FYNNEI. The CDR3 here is CASTGSGGSADTQYF.

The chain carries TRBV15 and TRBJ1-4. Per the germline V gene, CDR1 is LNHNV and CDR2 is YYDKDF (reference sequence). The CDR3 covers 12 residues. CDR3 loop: CATSVTNEKLFF.

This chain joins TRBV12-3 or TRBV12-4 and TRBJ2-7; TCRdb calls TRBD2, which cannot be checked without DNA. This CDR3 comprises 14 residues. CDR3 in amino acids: CASISAGGREEQYF.

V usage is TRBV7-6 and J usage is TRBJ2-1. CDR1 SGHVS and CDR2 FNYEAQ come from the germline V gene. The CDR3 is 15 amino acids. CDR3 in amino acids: CASSGDSWAYNEQFF.

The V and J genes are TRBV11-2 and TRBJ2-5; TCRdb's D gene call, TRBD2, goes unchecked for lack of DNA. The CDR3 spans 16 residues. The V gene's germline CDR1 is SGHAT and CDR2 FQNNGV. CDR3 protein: CASSPGTSAWGETQYF.

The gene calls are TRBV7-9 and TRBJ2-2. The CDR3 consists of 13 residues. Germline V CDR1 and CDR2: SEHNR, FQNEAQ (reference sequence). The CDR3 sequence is CASLETHTGELFF.

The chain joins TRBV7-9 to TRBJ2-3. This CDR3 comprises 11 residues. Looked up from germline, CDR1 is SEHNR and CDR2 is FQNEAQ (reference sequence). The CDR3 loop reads CASSPADTQYF.

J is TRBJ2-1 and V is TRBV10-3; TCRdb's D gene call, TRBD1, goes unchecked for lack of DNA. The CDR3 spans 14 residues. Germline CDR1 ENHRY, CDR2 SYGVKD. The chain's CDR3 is CAISDGDSYNEQFF.

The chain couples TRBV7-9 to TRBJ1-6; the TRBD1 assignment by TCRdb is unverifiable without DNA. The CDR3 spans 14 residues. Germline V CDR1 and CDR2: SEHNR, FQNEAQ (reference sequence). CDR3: CASSRGRNNSPLHF.

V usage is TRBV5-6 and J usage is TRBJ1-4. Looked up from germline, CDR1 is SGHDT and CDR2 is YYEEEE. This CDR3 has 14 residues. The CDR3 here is CASSFGRASEKLFF.

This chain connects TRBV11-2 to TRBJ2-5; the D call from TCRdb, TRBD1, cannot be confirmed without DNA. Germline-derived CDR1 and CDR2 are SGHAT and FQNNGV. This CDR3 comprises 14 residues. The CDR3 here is CASSLVGEEKAQYF. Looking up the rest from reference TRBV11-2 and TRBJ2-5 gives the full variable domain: EAGVAQSPRYKIIEKRQSVAFWCNPISGHATLYWYQQILGQGPKLLIQFQNNGVVDDSQLPKDRFSAERLKGVDSTLKIQPAKLEDSAVYLCASSLVGEEKAQYFGPGTRLLVL.

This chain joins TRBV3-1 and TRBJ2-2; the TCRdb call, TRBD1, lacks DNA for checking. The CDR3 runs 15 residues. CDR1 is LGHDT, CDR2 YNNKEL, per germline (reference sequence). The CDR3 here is CASSQDLSRPGELFF. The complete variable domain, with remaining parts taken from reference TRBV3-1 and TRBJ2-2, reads DTAVSQTPKYLVTQMGNDKSIKCEQNLGHDTMYWYKQDSKKFLKIMFSYNNKELIINETVPNRFSPKSPDKAHLNLHINSLELGDSAVYFCASSQDLSRPGELFFGEGSRLTVL.

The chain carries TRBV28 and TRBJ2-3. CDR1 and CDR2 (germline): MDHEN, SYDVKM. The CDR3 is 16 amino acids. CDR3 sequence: CASSLITPASTDTQYF.

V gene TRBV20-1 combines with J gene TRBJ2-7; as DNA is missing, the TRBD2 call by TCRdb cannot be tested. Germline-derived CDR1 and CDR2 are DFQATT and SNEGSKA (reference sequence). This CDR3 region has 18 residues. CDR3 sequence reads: CSARSTPGLAVLSYEQYF.

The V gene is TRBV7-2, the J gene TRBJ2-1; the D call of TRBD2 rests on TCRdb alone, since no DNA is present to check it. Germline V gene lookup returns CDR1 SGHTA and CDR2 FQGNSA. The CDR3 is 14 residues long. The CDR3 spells CASSKKLGLTEQFF. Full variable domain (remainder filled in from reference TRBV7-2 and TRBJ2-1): GAGVSQSPSNKVTEKGKDVELRCDPISGHTALYWYRQSLGQGLEFLIYFQGNSAPDKSGLPSDRFSAERTGGSVSTLTIQRTQQEDSAVYLCASSKKLGLTEQFFGPGTRLTVL.

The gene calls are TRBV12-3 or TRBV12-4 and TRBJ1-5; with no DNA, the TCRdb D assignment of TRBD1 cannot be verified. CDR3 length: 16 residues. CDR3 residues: CASSLIRWGDDQPQHF.

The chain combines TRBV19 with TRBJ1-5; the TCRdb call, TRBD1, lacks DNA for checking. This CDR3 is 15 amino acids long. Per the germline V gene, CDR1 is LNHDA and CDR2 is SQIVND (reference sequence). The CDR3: CASTTPERGNQPQHF.

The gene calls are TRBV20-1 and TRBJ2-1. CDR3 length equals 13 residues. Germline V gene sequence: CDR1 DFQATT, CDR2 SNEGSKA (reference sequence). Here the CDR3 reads CSAPSGSYNEQFF.

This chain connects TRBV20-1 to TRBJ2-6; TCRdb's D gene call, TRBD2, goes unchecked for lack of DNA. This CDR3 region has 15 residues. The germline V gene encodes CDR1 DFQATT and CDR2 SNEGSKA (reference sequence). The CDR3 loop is CSARPQGGGANVLTF.

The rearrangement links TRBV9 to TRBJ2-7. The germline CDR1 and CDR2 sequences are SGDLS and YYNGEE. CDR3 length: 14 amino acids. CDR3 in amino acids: CASSRFDTSYEQYF.

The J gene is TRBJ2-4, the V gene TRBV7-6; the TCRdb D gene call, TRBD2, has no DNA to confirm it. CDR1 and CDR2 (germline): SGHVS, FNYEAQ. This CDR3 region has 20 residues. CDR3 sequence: CASSLKPAGGREKDKNIQYF.